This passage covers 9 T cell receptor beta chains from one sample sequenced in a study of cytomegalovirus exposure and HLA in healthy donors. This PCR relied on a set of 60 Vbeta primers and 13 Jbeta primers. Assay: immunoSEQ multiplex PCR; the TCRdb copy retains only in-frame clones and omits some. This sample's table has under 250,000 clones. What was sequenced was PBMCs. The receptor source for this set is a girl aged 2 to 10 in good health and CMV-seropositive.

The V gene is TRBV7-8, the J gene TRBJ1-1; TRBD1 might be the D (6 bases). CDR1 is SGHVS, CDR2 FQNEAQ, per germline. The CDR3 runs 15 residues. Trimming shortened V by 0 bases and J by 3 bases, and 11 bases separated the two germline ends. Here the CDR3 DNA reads TGTGCCAGCAGCTTAGCGGGGAGGGGGGACACTGAAGCTTTCTTT. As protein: CASSLAGRGDTEAFF. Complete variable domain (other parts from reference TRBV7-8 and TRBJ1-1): GAGVSQSPRYKVAKRGQDVALRCDPISGHVSLFWYQQALGQGPEFLTYFQNEAQLDKSGLPSDRFFAERPEGSVSTLKIQRTQQEDSAVYLCASSLAGRGDTEAFFGQGTRLTVV.

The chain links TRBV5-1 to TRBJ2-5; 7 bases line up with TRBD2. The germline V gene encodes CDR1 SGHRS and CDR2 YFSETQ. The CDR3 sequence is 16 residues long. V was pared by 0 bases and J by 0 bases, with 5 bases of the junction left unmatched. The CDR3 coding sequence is TGCGCCAGCAGCTTGGCGGTTAGCGGGTACCAAGAGACCCAGTACTTC. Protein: CASSLAVSGYQETQYF.

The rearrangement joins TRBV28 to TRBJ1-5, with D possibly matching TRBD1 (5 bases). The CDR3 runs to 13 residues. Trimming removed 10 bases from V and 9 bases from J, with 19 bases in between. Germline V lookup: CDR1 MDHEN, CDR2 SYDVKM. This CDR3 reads CATLGQRVRPQHF. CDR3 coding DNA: TGTGCCACCCTCGGACAACGTGTTCGGCCCCAGCATTTT.

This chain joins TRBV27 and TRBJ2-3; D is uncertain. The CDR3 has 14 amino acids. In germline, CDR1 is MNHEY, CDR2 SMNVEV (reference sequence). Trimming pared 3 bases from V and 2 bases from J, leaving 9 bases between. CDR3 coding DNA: TGTGCCAGCAGTTTGGCCCCCCCCACAGATACGCAGTATTTT. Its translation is CASSLAPPTDTQYF.

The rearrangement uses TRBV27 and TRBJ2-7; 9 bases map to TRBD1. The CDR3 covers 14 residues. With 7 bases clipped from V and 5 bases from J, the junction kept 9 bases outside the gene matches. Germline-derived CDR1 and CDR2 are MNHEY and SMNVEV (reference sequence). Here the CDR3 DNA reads TGTGCCAGCAACCCCGGGACAGGGCCGGACGAGCAGTACTTC. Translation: CASNPGTGPDEQYF.

The CDR3 here is CASSFPTASGEREEQFF. CDR3 in DNA: TGTGCCAGCAGTTTCCCCACTGCCTCGGGAGAACGGGAAGAGCAGTTCTTC. The rearrangement links TRBV28 to TRBJ2-1; D perhaps matches TRBD2 (6 bases). Germline values: CDR1 MDHEN, CDR2 SYDVKM. V lost 3 bases to trimming and J lost 10 bases, with 25 bases between them. This CDR3 is built from 17 residues.

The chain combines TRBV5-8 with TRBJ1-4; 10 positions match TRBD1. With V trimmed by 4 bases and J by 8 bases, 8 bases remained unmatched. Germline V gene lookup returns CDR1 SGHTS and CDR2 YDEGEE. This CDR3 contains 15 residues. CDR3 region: CASSAGTGVGEKLFF. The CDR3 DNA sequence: TGTGCCAGCAGCGCCGGGACAGGGGTGGGAGAAAAACTGTTTTTT. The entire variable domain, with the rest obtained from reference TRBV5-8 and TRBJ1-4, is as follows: EAGVTQSPTHLIKTRGQQATLRCSPISGHTSVYWYQQALGLGLQFLLWYDEGEERNRGNFPPRFSGRQFPNYSSELNVNALELEDSALYLCASSAGTGVGEKLFFGSGTQLSVL.

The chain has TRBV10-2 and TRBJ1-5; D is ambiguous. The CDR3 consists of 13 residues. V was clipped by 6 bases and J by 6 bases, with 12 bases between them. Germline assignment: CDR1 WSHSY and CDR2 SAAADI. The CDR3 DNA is TGCGCCAGCAGAGATGAATTCGGTCAGCCCCAGCATTTT. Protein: CASRDEFGQPQHF.

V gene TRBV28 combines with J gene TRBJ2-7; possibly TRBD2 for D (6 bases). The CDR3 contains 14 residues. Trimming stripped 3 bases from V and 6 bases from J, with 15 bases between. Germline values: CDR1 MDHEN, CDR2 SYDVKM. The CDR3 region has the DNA TGTGCCAGCAGTTTGAGAGTAGCGGCCGGCGAGCAGTACTTC. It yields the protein CASSLRVAAGEQYF.